These 2 T cell receptor beta chains originate from one sample sequenced in a study of shared clonotypes between healthy human individuals (dated by TCRdb to about 2020). Libraries were made using the immunoSEQ multiplex PCR assay. The table was pulled from immuneACCESS by TCRdb, which kept in-frame rearrangements only. Such tables lose some clones; where checked, under half of the loss comes from unresolved V genes, and the rest has no known cause. The sample contains around 700,000 clones, about 80% of them found a single time. Around 2% of the sample is held by the ten biggest clonotypes. Sequencing input: memory CD4+ T cells sorted from blood. The cell subset or site tag for this specimen amounts to: CD45RA-negative fraction. The receptors here all came from a woman aged 25 to 39 in good health.

This rearrangement joins TRBV5-1 to TRBJ1-1; TRBD1 is a possible D gene (6 bases). The V end was cut by 3 bases, the J end by 1 base, with 13 bases between. CDR1 and CDR2 (germline): SGHRS, YFSETQ. The CDR3 covers 15 residues. This CDR3 reads CASSWGWTENTEAFF. The CDR3 DNA sequence: TGCGCCAGCAGCTGGGGTTGGACAGAGAACACTGAAGCTTTCTTT.

The chain joins TRBV6-1 to TRBJ2-1; 10 nucleotides align to TRBD2. The V gene's germline CDR1 is MNHNS and CDR2 SASEGT. The junction had 11 bases not matched to a gene; V was cut back by 5 bases and J by 10 bases. The CDR3 is 15 amino acids. The CDR3 protein is CASSPTSGTKTEQFF. CDR3 in DNA: TGTGCCAGCAGTCCCACTAGCGGGACTAAAACCGAGCAGTTCTTC.